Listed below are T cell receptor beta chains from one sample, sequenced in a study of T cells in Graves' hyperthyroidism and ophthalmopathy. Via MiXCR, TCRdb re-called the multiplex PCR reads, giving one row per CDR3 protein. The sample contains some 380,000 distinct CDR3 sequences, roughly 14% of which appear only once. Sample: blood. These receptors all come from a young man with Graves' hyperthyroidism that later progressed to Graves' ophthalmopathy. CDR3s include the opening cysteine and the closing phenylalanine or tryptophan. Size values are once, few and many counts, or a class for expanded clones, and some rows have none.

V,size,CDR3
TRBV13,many,CASSLGPLGRGTQYF
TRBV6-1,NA,CASSPGGNTIYF
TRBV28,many,CASSSPDRLDQPQHF
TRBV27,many,CASSPLHRGPNEKLFF
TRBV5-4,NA,CASSPADQETQYF
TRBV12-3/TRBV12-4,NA,CASSPLLLHEQYF
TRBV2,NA,CASSASRAGETQYF
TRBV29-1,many,CSVECQAGCTF
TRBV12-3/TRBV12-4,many,CASNLGGPGYEQYF
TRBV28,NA,CASSYGGTVYGYTF
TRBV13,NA,CASSLMVDGRSGELFF
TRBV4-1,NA,CASSPAGTENTEAFF
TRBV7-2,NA,CASSSGTATDTQYF
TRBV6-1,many,CASSAGQGANEKLFF
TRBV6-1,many,CASTHGHQETQYF
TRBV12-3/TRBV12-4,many,CTSSAPGGDTEAFF
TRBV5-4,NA,CASSPGRLSGTGELFF
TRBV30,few,CARDTGQGYNEQFF
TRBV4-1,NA,CASSQGDRRDGYTF
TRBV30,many,CAWSPRLMVTFF
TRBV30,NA,CAWSVISETQYF
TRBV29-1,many,CSVVPGRSTEAFF
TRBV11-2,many,CASSLTRPRVPLFYEQYF
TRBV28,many,CASSASGGAGETQYF
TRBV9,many,CASSVEGRSNEKLFF
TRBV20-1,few,CSARRDRGSSEQYF
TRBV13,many,CASSLTGTHSYEQYF
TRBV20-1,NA,CSAHGTSGVDNEQFF
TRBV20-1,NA,CSGRGGGSNQPQHF
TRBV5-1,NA,CASSPYPQGEGTEAFF
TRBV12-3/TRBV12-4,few,CASSKRPGLYYGYTF
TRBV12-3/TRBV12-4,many,CASSSGSGGSTDTQYF
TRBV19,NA,CASRRSGTGGWQPQHF
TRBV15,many,CATSDIEETQYF
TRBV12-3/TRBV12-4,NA,CASTKSDQYQETQYF
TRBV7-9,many,CASSPSPGETQYF
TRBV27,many,CASTPVQGSYGYTF
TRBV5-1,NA,CASSSRRLPSYEQYF
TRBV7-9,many,CASRTTGGGSYNEQFF
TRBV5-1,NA,CASSDLSGNRAFF
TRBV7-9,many,CASKGQTYEQYF
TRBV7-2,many,CASSRQGWSNQPQHF
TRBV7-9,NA,CASSSGTITTGELFF
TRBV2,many,CASRGRDNEQFF
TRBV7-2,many,CASSPGVLRYNEQFF
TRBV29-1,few,CSVEGGADYGYTF
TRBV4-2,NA,CASSHTGGFEAFF
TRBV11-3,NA,CASSTPRAKNSPPHF
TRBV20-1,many,CSAAGTGSYEQYF
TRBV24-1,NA,CATSDDRTGSSYEQYF
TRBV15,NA,CAASRDPSSSYEQYF
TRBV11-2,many,CASSAFVGSYSPLHF